Shown below are 30 T cell receptor beta chains from a single sample sequenced in a study of T cell responses to AZD1222 COVID-19 vaccine. Assay used: immunoSEQ multiplex PCR; TCRdb lists only in-frame clones, some missing. The sample yields 150,000 or so clones, 80% to 90% seen once. The sequencing here drew on peripheral blood, taken on day 0 of AZD1222 vaccination. The receptors were gathered from an adult in good health.

V is TRBV4-1 and J is TRBJ1-4; possible D gene TRBD1, 5 bases. Germline CDR1 MGHRA, CDR2 YSYEKL. CDR3 length equals 15 residues. V was shortened by 1 base and J by 9 bases, with 15 bases between the two germline ends. In DNA, the CDR3 is TGCGCCAGCAGCCAAGGAGGGGTAGGGAATCAAAAACTGTTTTTT. It translates to CASSQGGVGNQKLFF.

The chain recombines TRBV13 with TRBJ2-1; D gene uncertain. This CDR3 spans 13 amino acids. The V gene lost 1 base and the J gene lost 4 bases, with 5 bases spanning the gap. Germline V CDR1 and CDR2: PRHDT, FYEKMQ (reference sequence). The CDR3 loop reads CASSLVGYNEQFF. The CDR3 DNA sequence: TGTGCCAGCAGCTTAGTGGGGTACAATGAGCAGTTCTTC.

V is TRBV3-1 (or the pseudogene TRBV3-2) and J is TRBJ2-7, with 7 bases fitting TRBD2. V gave up 4 bases and J gave up 0 bases; unmatched junction bases: 3. This CDR3 spans 14 amino acids. Per the germline V gene, CDR1 is LGHDT and CDR2 is YNNKEL (reference sequence). The CDR3 DNA follows: TGTGCCAGCAGCCGGGGAGGGACCTCCTACGAGCAGTACTTC. It yields the protein CASSRGGTSYEQYF.

The chain carries TRBV19 and TRBJ1-1, with D possibly being TRBD1 (6 bases). This CDR3 has 15 amino acids. The germline gives CDR1 LNHDA, CDR2 SQIVND (reference sequence). Between the trimmed V and J ends, which lost 10 bases and 1 base, there was a span of 19 bases. CDR3 sequence reads: CATRVSDRENTEAFF. CDR3 nucleotides: TGTGCCACTAGAGTCTCGGACAGAGAGAACACTGAAGCTTTCTTT.

This clone was observed a single time. The J gene is TRBJ1-5, the V gene TRBV7-2; D call uncertain. V was cut by 4 bases and J by 6 bases, with 7 bases left in between. CDR1 SGHTA and CDR2 FQGNSA come from the germline V gene. The CDR3 has 12 amino acids. This chain's CDR3 is CASSYSAQPQHF. Here the CDR3 DNA reads TGTGCCAGCAGCTATTCGGCTCAGCCCCAGCATTTT.

V gene TRBV5-1 combines with J gene TRBJ2-5, with TRBD2 as a possible D gene (6 bases). V lost 5 bases to trimming and J lost 7 bases, with 15 bases between them. The CDR3 has 13 amino acids. CDR1 is SGHRS and CDR2 is YFSETQ in the germline V gene. CDR3: CASRPDLGGTQYF. The CDR3 region has the DNA TGCGCCAGCAGGCCAGACCTCGGGGGGACCCAGTACTTC.

The CDR3 sequence is CASSLSEEGYNEQFF. The DNA of the CDR3 is TGTGCCAGCAGTTTATCGGAGGAGGGATACAATGAGCAGTTCTTC. The chain couples TRBV27 to TRBJ2-1, with TRBD2 as a possible D gene (6 bases). Germline CDR1 MNHEY, CDR2 SMNVEV (reference sequence). The CDR3 runs 15 residues. Trimming took 0 bases from V and 4 from J, leaving 10 bases between them.

The chain employs TRBV7-2 and TRBJ2-7, with TRBD2 identical over 8 bases. Germline values: CDR1 SGHTA, CDR2 FQGNSA. The CDR3 contains 16 residues. V shed 3 bases, J shed 0 bases, and the junction held 7 bases outside the gene matches. This CDR3 is CASSFASGSVSYEQYF. The DNA for the CDR3 is TGTGCCAGCAGCTTTGCTAGCGGGTCGGTCTCCTACGAGCAGTACTTC.

The CDR3 protein is CASSQGVTGEWGYTF. In nucleotides, the CDR3 is TGTGCCAGCAGCCAAGGAGTAACAGGGGAGTGGGGCTACACCTTC. This chain joins TRBV4-2 and TRBJ1-2; 7 positions match TRBD1. In germline, CDR1 is LGHNA, CDR2 YNFKEQ. This CDR3 is 15 amino acids long. Trimming removed 1 base from V and 8 bases from J; junction bases left unmatched: 10.

The chain links TRBV24-1 to TRBJ1-2; 7 nucleotides align to TRBD1. The V segment lost 4 bases and the J segment 2 bases; nucleotides outside the gene matches: 6. Germline CDR1 and CDR2: KGHDR and SFDVKD. The length of the CDR3 is 15 residues. The CDR3 DNA reads as TGTGCCACCAGTGAGGGCAGGGGGGTCAACTATGGCTACACCTTC. Encoded protein: CATSEGRGVNYGYTF.

This chain connects TRBV9 to TRBJ1-6, with a weak D call TRBD1 (6 bases). The germline V and J ends were trimmed by 2 bases and 9 bases, with 9 bases remaining between them. CDR3 length: 13 amino acids. The germline CDR1 and CDR2 sequences are SGDLS and YYNGEE. CDR3 sequence: CASSVQGSSPLHF. CDR3 nucleotides: TGTGCCAGCAGCGTCCAGGGGTCTTCACCCCTCCACTTT.

CDR3 loop: CASNGLYGYTF. The CDR3 DNA is TGTGCCAGTAACGGGCTCTATGGCTACACCTTC. This chain joins TRBV19 and TRBJ1-2; D unclear. CDR1 LNHDA and CDR2 SQIVND come from the germline V gene (reference sequence). The CDR3 length is 11 residues. The germline V and J ends were trimmed by 7 bases and 4 bases, with 7 bases remaining between them.

The CDR3 DNA sequence: TGTGCCTGGAGTGTATCGGGGGCCGAGCAGTACTTC. It is translated as CAWSVSGAEQYF. The rearrangement links TRBV30 to TRBJ2-7; either TRBD1 or TRBD2 may supply D (6 bases each). The length of the CDR3 is 12 residues. V shed 0 bases and J shed 6 bases, with 9 bases lying between them. CDR1 GTSNPN and CDR2 SVGIG come from the germline V gene (reference sequence).

This clone occurred once. J is TRBJ2-2 and V is TRBV30; no clear D. V shed 3 bases and J shed 6 bases, with 8 bases lying between them. CDR1 GTSNPN and CDR2 SVGIG come from the germline V gene (reference sequence). The CDR3 spans 12 residues. The CDR3 DNA reads as TGTGCCTGGAGCTTTTCAGCCGGGGAGCTGTTTTTT. It yields the protein CAWSFSAGELFF.

The V and J genes are TRBV6-1 and TRBJ2-3; D remains unclear. The germline CDR1 and CDR2 sequences are MNHNS and SASEGT. Trimming removed 2 bases from V and 0 bases from J, with 6 bases in between. CDR3 length: 14 residues. CDR3 loop: CASSEMLSTDTQYF. The CDR3 region has the DNA TGTGCCAGCAGTGAAATGCTGAGCACAGATACGCAGTATTTT.

The rearrangement joins TRBV3-1 (or the pseudogene TRBV3-2) to TRBJ2-1; 9 bases are a match to TRBD2. Germline V gives CDR1 LGHDT, CDR2 YNNKEL (reference sequence). CDR3 length: 13 residues. V was clipped by 3 bases and J by 9 bases; unmatched bases: 3. CDR3 in amino acids: CASSQVAGVEQFF. CDR3 nucleotide sequence: TGTGCCAGCAGCCAGGTAGCGGGGGTTGAGCAGTTCTTC.

The rearrangement links TRBV2 to TRBJ2-2; TRBD2 aligns across 9 bases. CDR1 SNHLY and CDR2 FYNNEI come from the germline V gene. J lost 1 base, V lost 6 bases, and 9 bases had no gene match. This CDR3 contains 17 residues. CDR3 in DNA: TGTGCCAGCAGGATCGCGGGAGGGAGAAAGAACACCGGGGAGCTGTTTTTT. The encoded protein is CASRIAGGRKNTGELFF. Complete variable domain (other parts from reference TRBV2 and TRBJ2-2): EPEVTQTPSHQVTQMGQEVILRCVPISNHLYFYWYRQILGQKVEFLVSFYNNEISEKSEIFDDQFSVERPDGSNFTLKIRSTKLEDSAMYFCASRIAGGRKNTGELFFGEGSRLTVL.

The chain combines TRBV2 with TRBJ2-2; D call uncertain. Trimming left V 1 base short and J 4 bases short, with 4 bases between. The CDR3 loop spans 13 amino acids. Per germline, CDR1 SNHLY and CDR2 FYNNEI. The CDR3: CASSEEGTGELFF. In DNA form, the CDR3 reads TGTGCCAGCAGTGAAGAAGGCACCGGGGAGCTGTTTTTT.

The chain has TRBV6-5 and TRBJ2-1; tentative D call: TRBD2 (5 bases). Germline-derived CDR1 and CDR2 are MNHEY and SVGAGI. Trimming pared 0 bases from V and 9 bases from J, leaving 9 bases between. The CDR3 runs to 13 residues. The CDR3 coding sequence is TGTGCCAGCAGTTACTCGAGGGTGGCTGAGCAGTTCTTC. Translation gives CASSYSRVAEQFF.

The V call is TRBV19, the J call TRBJ1-5; the match to TRBD1 covers 10 bases. J was trimmed by 3 bases and V by 5 bases; bases with no gene match: 7. The CDR3 is made up of 16 amino acids. The V gene's germline CDR1 is LNHDA and CDR2 SQIVND (reference sequence). The CDR3 is CASSSRDRGNNQPQHF. Here the CDR3 DNA reads TGTGCCAGTAGTTCTAGGGACAGGGGCAACAATCAGCCCCAGCATTTT.

V and J are TRBV28 and TRBJ1-2; D is possibly TRBD1 (6 bases). The V gene lost 2 bases and the J gene lost 3 bases, with 10 bases spanning the gap. Germline V gene sequence: CDR1 MDHEN, CDR2 SYDVKM. The CDR3 runs 14 residues. This CDR3 is CASSLGGLYYGYTF. For the CDR3, the DNA is TGTGCCAGCAGTTTAGGGGGGCTTTACTATGGCTACACCTTC.

V gene TRBV7-8 combines with J gene TRBJ2-4; D is unclear. CDR3 length: 12 residues. Trimming removed 5 bases at V and 6 bases at J, with 8 bases between. The germline CDR1 and CDR2 sequences are SGHVS and FQNEAQ. The CDR3 loop reads CASSRPPNIQYF. CDR3 DNA: TGTGCCAGCAGCCGCCCCCCAAACATTCAGTACTTC.

This clone was seen just once. The genes are TRBV12-3 or TRBV12-4 and TRBJ1-2; D is unclear. Deletions cut 0 bases from V and 1 base from J, with 0 bases between. The CDR3 spans 12 residues. CDR3 nucleotides: TGTGCCAGCAGTTTAGCTAACTATGGCTACACCTTC. Amino acids: CASSLANYGYTF.

The chain employs TRBV5-4 and TRBJ2-5; D unresolved. Trimming took off 4 bases at V and 2 bases at J, with 18 bases between the two ends. The CDR3 covers 16 residues. Germline-derived CDR1 and CDR2 are SGHNT and YYREEE (reference sequence). The CDR3 region is CASSRAGWYKQETQYF. The DNA of the CDR3 is TGTGCCAGCAGCCGTGCCGGCTGGTACAAGCAAGAGACCCAGTACTTC.

As concerns this clone: Additional DNA sequences in this sample encode the identical CDR3. V gene TRBV6-5 combines with J gene TRBJ1-3; D remains ambiguous. The CDR3 is 14 residues long. V lost 7 bases, J lost 0 bases, and 10 bases lay in between. Per germline, CDR1 MNHEY and CDR2 SVGAGI. CDR3 DNA: TGTGCCAGCACCCCCGGCGGCTCTGGAAACACCATATATTTT. Its translation: CASTPGGSGNTIYF.

The chain couples TRBV19 to TRBJ2-7; D not certain. V shed 2 bases and J shed 2 bases, with 7 bases lying between them. The CDR3 extends over 13 amino acids. Germline assignment: CDR1 LNHDA and CDR2 SQIVND (reference sequence). The CDR3 protein is CASSIKTAYEQYF. Written as DNA, the CDR3 is TGTGCCAGTAGTATAAAAACAGCCTACGAGCAGTACTTC. The full variable domain, completed using reference TRBV19 and TRBJ2-7, is DGGITQSPKYLFRKEGQNVTLSCEQNLNHDAMYWYRQDPGQGLRLIYYSQIVNDFQKGDIAEGYSVSREKKESFPLTVTSAQKNPTAFYLCASSIKTAYEQYFGPGTRLTVT.

Details on this clone: Other DNA sequences of this sample code for an identical CDR3. The V gene is TRBV27, the J gene TRBJ1-2; the D is unclear. V lost 2 bases and J 4 bases, leaving 8 bases between the germline ends. The germline V gene has CDR1 MNHEY and CDR2 SMNVEV (reference sequence). The CDR3 runs to 13 residues. The CDR3 spells CASSLGQSYGYTF. CDR3 coding DNA: TGTGCCAGCAGTTTAGGCCAAAGCTATGGCTACACCTTC.

The V gene is TRBV7-7, the J gene TRBJ2-5; TRBD1 or TRBD2 may be the D gene (5 bases each). Germline CDR1 and CDR2: SSHAT and FNYEAQ (reference sequence). The V end lost 0 bases, the J end lost 4 bases, and 18 bases lay between the germline ends. This CDR3 is 17 amino acids long. The CDR3 protein is CASSLAPVPGTGETQYF. In nucleotides, the CDR3 is TGTGCCAGCAGCTTAGCCCCAGTCCCAGGGACGGGAGAGACCCAGTACTTC.

The rearrangement links TRBV18 to TRBJ2-2; unclear D gene. V gave up 5 bases and J gave up 7 bases, with 11 bases separating them. CDR3 length equals 13 residues. The germline V gene encodes CDR1 KGHSH and CDR2 LQKENI. The CDR3 region has the DNA TGTGCCAGCTCAACCCTTCCGGACGGGGAGCTGTTTTTT. Its translation is CASSTLPDGELFF. The full variable domain, in which reference TRBV18 and TRBJ2-2 provide the parts outside the CDR3, is NAGVMQNPRHLVRRRGQEARLRCSPMKGHSHVYWYRQLPEEGLKFMVYLQKENIIDESGMPKERFSAEFPKEGPSILRIQQVVRGDSAAYFCASSTLPDGELFFGEGSRLTVL.

The chain couples TRBV6-5 to TRBJ1-3; D remains ambiguous. With 0 bases removed from V and 4 bases from J, the gap between germline ends came to 7 bases. This CDR3 is built from 14 residues. Germline assignment: CDR1 MNHEY and CDR2 SVGAGI. DNA of the CDR3: TGTGCCAGCAGTTACTCTGGTTACGGAAACACCATATATTTT. Translated: CASSYSGYGNTIYF.